This TCR beta chain was retrieved from a study of T cell clusters in autoimmune cytopenias. Findings and limits, study-wide: TRB repertoire shifts in secondary cytopenia and chronic lymphocytic leukemia mostly reflected lymphoma, not autoimmunity.

As concerns this clonotype: The antigen is undetermined.

TRB amplification used roughly 250 ng of peripheral blood genomic DNA. CDR1 and CDR2 from the germline V gene are LNHNV and YYDKDF (reference sequence). The CDR3 contains 16 residues. One tube held mixed TRB-A and TRB-B primer pools for touch-down PCR. TCRdb processed the multiplex PCR reads again and assigns one entry to each CDR3 protein, with no DNA. In all, the sample yields around 6,200 distinct CDR3 sequences. The same sample was also used in a study of T cell repertoires in aging, cancer and after chemotherapy. That paper adds: Healthy donor repertoires were recorded over several months to years and showed clear clonal overlap. Age-matched healthy donors had significantly more diverse, less clonal blood TCR repertoires than untreated cancer patients. Loss of evenness, beyond lost richness, contributed to age-related TCR diversity decline in cancer patients.

The clonotype was recovered from a human donor in good health. The chain is built from TRBV15 and TRBJ1-5; TCRdb gives TRBD1 as the D gene, but with no DNA this cannot be confirmed. Input material: peripheral blood. The CDR3 loop is CATSRDPGTSGQPQHF.